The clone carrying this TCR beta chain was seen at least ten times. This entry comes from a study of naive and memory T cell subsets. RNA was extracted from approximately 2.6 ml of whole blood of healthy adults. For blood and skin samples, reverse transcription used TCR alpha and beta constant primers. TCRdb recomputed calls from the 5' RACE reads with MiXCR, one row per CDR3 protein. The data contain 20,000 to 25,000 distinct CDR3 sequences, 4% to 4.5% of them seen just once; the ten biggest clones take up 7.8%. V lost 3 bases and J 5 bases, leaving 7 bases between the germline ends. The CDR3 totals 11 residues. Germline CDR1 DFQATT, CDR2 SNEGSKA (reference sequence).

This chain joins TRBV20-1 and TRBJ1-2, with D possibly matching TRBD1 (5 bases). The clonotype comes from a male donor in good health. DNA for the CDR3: TGCAGTGCTAGCGACAGATATGGCTACACCTTC. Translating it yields CSASDRYGYTF.